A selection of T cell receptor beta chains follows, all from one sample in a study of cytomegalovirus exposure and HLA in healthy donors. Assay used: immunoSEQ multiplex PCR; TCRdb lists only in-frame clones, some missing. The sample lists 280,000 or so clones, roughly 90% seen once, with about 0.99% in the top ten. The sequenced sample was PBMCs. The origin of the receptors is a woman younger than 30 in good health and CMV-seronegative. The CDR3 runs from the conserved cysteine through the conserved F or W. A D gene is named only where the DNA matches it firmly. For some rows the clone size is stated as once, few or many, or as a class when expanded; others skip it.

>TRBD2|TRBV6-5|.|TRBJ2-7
CASSLLAGQYEQYF
TGTGCCAGCAGTTTACTAGCGGGACAATACGAGCAGTACTTC
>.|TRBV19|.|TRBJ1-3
CASSIQGLRNTIYF
TGTGCCAGTAGTATACAGGGGTTGAGAAACACCATATATTTT
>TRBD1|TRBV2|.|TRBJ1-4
CASSVTPDREDEKLFF
TGTGCCAGCAGTGTAACTCCTGACAGGGAAGATGAAAAACTGTTTTTT
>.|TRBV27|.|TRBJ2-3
CASRTSADTQYF
TGTGCCAGCAGAACTTCGGCAGATACGCAGTATTTT
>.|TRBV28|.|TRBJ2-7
CASSLPGLSSYEQYF
TGTGCCAGCAGTTTACCAGGGTTAAGCTCCTACGAGCAGTACTTC
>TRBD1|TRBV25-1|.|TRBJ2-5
CASSDFLGGGSQETQYF
TGTGCCAGCAGTGATTTTTTAGGGGGCGGGTCCCAAGAGACCCAGTACTTC
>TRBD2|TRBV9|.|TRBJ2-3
CASSVFASGSPSDTQYF
TGTGCCAGCAGCGTATTCGCTAGCGGGAGTCCATCAGATACGCAGTATTTT
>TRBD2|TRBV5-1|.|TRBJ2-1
CASTHFPAGDYNEQFF
TGCGCCAGCACCCACTTTCCAGCGGGAGACTACAATGAGCAGTTCTTC
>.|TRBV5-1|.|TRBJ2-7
CASSFGGAYEQYF
TGCGCCAGCAGCTTTGGAGGGGCCTACGAGCAGTACTTC
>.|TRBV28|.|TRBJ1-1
CASSFLRDTDKNTEAFF
TGTGCCAGCAGTTTCCTTAGGGACACCGATAAGAACACTGAAGCTTTCTTT
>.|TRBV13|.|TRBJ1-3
CASSFRANTIYF
TGTGCCAGCAGCTTCAGGGCGAACACCATATATTTT
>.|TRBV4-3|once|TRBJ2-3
CASSQEGADTQYF
TGCGCCAGCAGCCAGGAAGGGGCAGATACGCAGTATTTT
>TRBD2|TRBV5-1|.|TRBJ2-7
CASSRSPSGSASYEQYF
TGCGCCAGCAGCCGATCCCCTAGCGGGAGCGCCTCCTACGAGCAGTACTTC
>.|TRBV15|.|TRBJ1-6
CATSRVREGWGPLHF
TGTGCCACCAGCAGAGTCAGGGAAGGGTGGGGACCCCTCCACTTT
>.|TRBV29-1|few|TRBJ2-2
CSVEGSRTGELFF
TGCAGCGTTGAAGGGAGCCGTACCGGGGAGCTGTTTTTT
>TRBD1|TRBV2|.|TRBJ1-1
CASRMDRGLMNTEAFF
TGTGCCAGCAGAATGGACAGGGGCCTCATGAACACTGAAGCTTTCTTT
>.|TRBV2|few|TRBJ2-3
CASSPGLESTDTQYF
TGTGCCAGCAGTCCAGGGTTAGAAAGCACAGATACGCAGTATTTT
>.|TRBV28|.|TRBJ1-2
CASAIGVGYTF
TGTGCCAGCGCTATCGGGGTTGGCTACACCTTC
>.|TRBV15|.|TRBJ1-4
CATSNGFTNEKLFF
TGTGCCACCTCCAACGGGTTTACTAATGAAAAACTGTTTTTT
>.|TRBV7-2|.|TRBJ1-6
CASSSGLLGNSPLHF
TGTGCCAGCAGCTCAGGACTCCTGGGCAATTCACCCCTCCACTTT
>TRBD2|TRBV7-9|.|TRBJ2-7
CASSSGLAIRTYEQYF
TGTGCCAGCAGCTCTGGACTAGCAATACGGACCTACGAGCAGTACTTC
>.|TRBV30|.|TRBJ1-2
CAWSVRRQNGYTF
TGTGCCTGGAGTGTACGTAGACAGAACGGCTACACCTTC
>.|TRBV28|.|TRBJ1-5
CASSFSLVGPNQPQHF
TGTGCCAGCAGTTTTTCGTTGGTTGGGCCAAATCAGCCCCAGCATTTT
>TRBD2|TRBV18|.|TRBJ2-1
CASSSGLAGVGEQFF
TGTGCCAGCTCATCGGGACTAGCGGGAGTGGGTGAGCAGTTCTTC
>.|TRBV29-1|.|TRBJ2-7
CSAETHPGSYEQYF
TGCAGCGCCGAGACCCACCCGGGGTCTTACGAGCAGTACTTC
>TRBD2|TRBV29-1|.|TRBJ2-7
CSVRESGLAADEQYF
TGCAGCGTACGGGAGTCGGGACTAGCGGCAGACGAGCAGTACTTC
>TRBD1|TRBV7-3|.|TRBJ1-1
CASSLTRTGVKAEAFF
TGTGCCAGCAGCTTAACAAGGACAGGGGTGAAGGCTGAAGCTTTCTTT
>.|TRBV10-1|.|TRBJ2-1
CASSESPGYNEQFF
TGCGCCAGCAGTGAGTCTCCGGGGTACAATGAGCAGTTCTTC
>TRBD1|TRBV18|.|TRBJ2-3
CASSPIRTGDTDTQYF
TGTGCCAGCTCACCCATAAGGACAGGGGACACAGATACGCAGTATTTT
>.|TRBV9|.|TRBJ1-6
CASSVQTGYNSPLHF
TGTGCCAGCAGCGTACAGACAGGCTATAATTCACCCCTCCACTTT
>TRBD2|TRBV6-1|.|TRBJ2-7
CASTGRVFHEQYF
TGTGCCAGCACAGGGAGGGTTTTCCACGAGCAGTACTTC
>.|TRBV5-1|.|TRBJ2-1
CASSFGQNNEQFF
TGCGCCAGCAGCTTCGGACAGAACAATGAGCAGTTCTTC
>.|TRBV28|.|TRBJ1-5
CASSLLNQPQHF
TGTGCCAGCAGTCTACTCAATCAGCCCCAGCATTTT
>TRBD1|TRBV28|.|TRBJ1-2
CASSPSGTGVLYGYTF
TGTGCCAGCAGTCCATCCGGGACAGGGGTCCTCTATGGCTACACCTTC
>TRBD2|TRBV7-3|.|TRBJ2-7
CASSPSGSSYEQYF
TGTGCCAGCAGCCCCAGCGGGAGTTCCTACGAGCAGTACTTC
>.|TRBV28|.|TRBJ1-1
CASSLSGVAKKAFF
TGTGCCAGCAGTTTATCAGGGGTCGCTAAAAAAGCTTTCTTT
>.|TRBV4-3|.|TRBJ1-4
CASSWRGEKLFF
TGCGCCAGCAGCTGGAGGGGTGAAAAACTGTTTTTT
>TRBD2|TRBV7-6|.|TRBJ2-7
CASSLGLAGSLAEQYF
TGTGCCAGCAGCTTGGGACTAGCGGGATCCCTGGCTGAGCAGTACTTC
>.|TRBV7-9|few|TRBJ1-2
CASIGVGGYTF
TGTGCCAGCATCGGGGTTGGGGGCTACACCTTC
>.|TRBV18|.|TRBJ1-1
CASSRTANTEAFF
TGTGCCAGCTCGCGGACAGCGAACACTGAAGCTTTCTTT
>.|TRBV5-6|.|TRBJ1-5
CASSNFGGGGGQPQHF
TGTGCCAGCAGTAACTTTGGCGGAGGCGGCGGACAGCCCCAGCATTTT
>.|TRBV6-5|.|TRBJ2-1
CASSQNYNEQFF
TGTGCCAGCAGCCAAAACTACAATGAGCAGTTCTTC
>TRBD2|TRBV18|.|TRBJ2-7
CASSTLLGAGVFPEQYF
TGTGCCAGCTCAACGCTACTAGGGGCGGGAGTGTTCCCCGAGCAGTACTTC
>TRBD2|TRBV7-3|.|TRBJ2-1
CASSLGLAGNEQFF
TGTGCCAGCAGCTTAGGACTAGCGGGGAATGAGCAGTTCTTC
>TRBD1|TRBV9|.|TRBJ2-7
CASSVTGESYEQYF
TGTGCCAGCAGCGTAACAGGGGAGTCCTACGAGCAGTACTTC
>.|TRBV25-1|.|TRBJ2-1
CASTPSLGSREQFF
TGTGCCAGCACCCCTTCACTAGGGAGTCGTGAGCAGTTCTTC
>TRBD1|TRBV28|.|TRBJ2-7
CASRGQGAYEQYF
TGTGCCAGCAGGGGACAGGGAGCCTACGAGCAGTACTTC
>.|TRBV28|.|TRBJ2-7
CASSFQGTNEQYF
TGTGCCAGCAGTTTTCAGGGGACCAACGAGCAGTACTTC
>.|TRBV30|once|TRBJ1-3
CAWSVTGPGNTIYF
TGTGCCTGGAGTGTAACAGGACCTGGAAACACCATATATTTT
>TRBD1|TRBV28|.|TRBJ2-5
CASSSGQGGETQYF
TGTGCCAGCAGTTCAGGACAGGGCGGAGAGACCCAGTACTTC
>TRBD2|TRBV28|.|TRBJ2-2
CASGGVNSGELFF
TGTGCCAGCGGGGGGGTGAATTCCGGGGAGCTGTTTTTT
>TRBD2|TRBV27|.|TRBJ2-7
CASRRGSGLSYEQYF
TGTGCCAGCCGCCGTGGTAGCGGGCTCTCCTACGAGCAGTACTTC
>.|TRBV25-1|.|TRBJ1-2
CASSDYRLRYGYTF
TGTGCCAGCAGTGATTACAGGCTCCGCTATGGCTACACCTTC